Presented here are 6 T cell receptor beta chains from one specimen sequenced in a study of cytomegalovirus exposure and HLA in healthy donors. Primers included in the PCR were 60 Vbeta and 13 Jbeta primers. Assay: immunoSEQ multiplex PCR; the TCRdb copy retains only in-frame clones and omits some. The table shows around 150,000 clones, with 60% to 80% occurring only once. Sequenced: PBMCs. The source of these receptors is a woman aged 25 to 39 in good health and CMV-seronegative.

The chain uses TRBV19 and TRBJ2-2; D may be TRBD1 (5 bases). In germline, CDR1 is LNHDA, CDR2 SQIVND (reference sequence). The CDR3 is 15 residues long. V was shortened by 10 bases and J by 5 bases, with 20 bases between the two germline ends. CDR3 region: CATSTQGEKTGELFF. The CDR3 region has the DNA TGTGCCACCTCAACCCAGGGTGAAAAGACCGGGGAGCTGTTTTTT.

The V call is TRBV6-5, the J call TRBJ2-5; 9 positions match TRBD2. The junction had 5 bases not matched to a gene; V was cut back by 2 bases and J by 1 base. The CDR3 spans 16 residues. Germline CDR1 and CDR2: MNHEY and SVGAGI. The CDR3 DNA sequence: TGTGCCAGCAGTTACCGGGGCGGGGGGGCCCAAGAGACCCAGTACTTC. This gives the protein CASSYRGGGAQETQYF.

The J gene is TRBJ2-5, the V gene TRBV5-1; D not resolved. Germline loops: CDR1 SGHRS, CDR2 YFSETQ. V lost 4 bases to trimming and J lost 2 bases, with 9 bases between them. This CDR3 spans 13 amino acids. The CDR3 sequence is CASSPNWQETQYF. The CDR3 DNA reads as TGCGCCAGCAGCCCAAACTGGCAAGAGACCCAGTACTTC.

V usage is TRBV5-4 and J usage is TRBJ1-3; D perhaps matches TRBD1 (6 bases). The CDR3 contains 15 residues. V lost 4 bases, J lost 0 bases, and 11 bases lay in between. Per the germline V gene, CDR1 is SGHNT and CDR2 is YYREEE (reference sequence). CDR3 residues: CASSPGQTSGNTIYF. CDR3 nucleotide sequence: TGTGCCAGCAGCCCTGGACAGACCTCTGGAAACACCATATATTTT. The whole variable domain, remainder taken from reference TRBV5-4 and TRBJ1-3, is ETGVTQSPTHLIKTRGQQVTLRCSSQSGHNTVSWYQQALGQGPQFIFQYYREEENGRGNFPPRFSGLQFPNYSSELNVNALELDDSALYLCASSPGQTSGNTIYFGEGSWLTVV.

To note about this clone: This sample also contains other DNA sequences that code for the same CDR3. The rearrangement links TRBV2 to TRBJ2-1; 12 positions match TRBD2. The CDR3 extends over 16 amino acids. Per germline, CDR1 SNHLY and CDR2 FYNNEI. Germline trimming cut 3 bases from V and 6 bases from J; bases unmatched to any gene: 6. The CDR3 spells CASSDLLAGGSNEQFF. CDR3 sequence (DNA): TGTGCCAGCAGTGACCTACTAGCGGGGGGTTCCAATGAGCAGTTCTTC.

The chain links TRBV11-2 to TRBJ1-1; TRBD1 agrees at 7 bases. V lost 2 bases, J lost 1 base, and 7 bases stayed unmatched. Germline values: CDR1 SGHAT, CDR2 FQNNGV. The CDR3 runs 16 residues. CDR3 in amino acids: CASSLPSGTANTEAFF. The CDR3 DNA follows: TGTGCCAGCAGCTTACCCTCCGGGACAGCGAACACTGAAGCTTTCTTT.